The clone carrying this T cell receptor (beta chain) was seen ten or more times. Its antigen remains unidentified. The data were taken from a study of T cell repertoires in cytomegalovirus infection. Findings and limits, study-wide: CMV-specific TCR beta clonotypes restricted by HLA-C were the ones dominating the ex vivo response.

This CDR3 comprises 12 residues. V was cut by 4 bases and J by 11 bases, with 9 bases left in between. Germline V gives CDR1 LNHNV, CDR2 YYDKDF (reference sequence). MiXCR was run by TCRdb on the reads, yielding one entry per CDR3 protein. This sample has about 250,000 distinct CDR3 sequences, with around 6.4% found just once. The chain combines TRBV15 with TRBJ1-6; D unresolved. The sample comprised PBMCs. This clonotype was sampled from a human donor in good health (CMV status not recorded). Some clones in this sample may be carry-over from other donors' samples. The CDR3 coding sequence is TGTGCCACCAGCACAATACTCGCACCCCTCCACTTT. Amino acid sequence: CATSTILAPLHF.